These 6 T cell receptor beta chains share one sample of origin, sequenced in a study of T cell responses to AZD1222 COVID-19 vaccine (dated by TCRdb to the early 2020s). Read against the paper, the sample's time point label means: about 28 days (+/-7) after the second vaccine dose. The method was the immunoSEQ multiplex PCR assay. What TCRdb holds here is the immuneACCESS table cut down to in-frame rearrangements. Part of the clones is not present; checked against another copy, under half of the missing clones reflect an unresolved V gene, and the others are unexplained. This sample is represented by about 130,000 clones; around 90% of them were singletons. Roughly 5.7% of the sample is in the top ten clones. The sequencing here drew on peripheral blood, taken 28 days after the second AZD1222 dose. All receptors come from an adult who received the AZD1222 COVID-19 vaccine.

The CDR3 DNA reads TGTGCCATCAGTGACACACAGACAGGGAGCTCCTACGAGCAGTACTTC. Translated, it gives CAISDTQTGSSYEQYF. This chain links TRBV10-3 with TRBJ2-7, with TRBD1 matching 7 bases. The CDR3 contains 16 residues. The J segment lost 0 bases and the V segment lost 3 bases, leaving 8 bases of the junction unmatched. The germline gives CDR1 ENHRY, CDR2 SYGVKD.

The CDR3 region is CASSLGQGANGELFF. As DNA, the CDR3 is TGTGCCAGCAGCTTAGGGCAGGGGGCGAACGGGGAGCTGTTTTTT. The chain has TRBV11-3 and TRBJ2-2; TRBD1 matches at 8 bases. V was pared by 1 base and J by 7 bases, with 5 bases of the junction left unmatched. The CDR3 is made up of 15 amino acids. Germline CDR1 is SGHNT and CDR2 is YENEEA.

This clone was seen only once. The rearrangement joins TRBV11-2 to TRBJ1-5; the D is unclear. Trimming removed 5 bases at V and 6 bases at J, with 11 bases between. This CDR3 is 13 amino acids long. The germline gives CDR1 SGHAT, CDR2 FQNNGV. Written as DNA, the CDR3 is TGTGCCAGCAGCCCCGGTAGTGGTCAGCCCCAGCATTTT. It yields the protein CASSPGSGQPQHF.

The chain is built from TRBV2 and TRBJ2-7; 10 nucleotides line up with TRBD2. The V gene end was trimmed by 4 bases and the J gene end by 3 bases; junction bases not matched to a gene: 3. CDR1 and CDR2 from the germline V gene are SNHLY and FYNNEI. The CDR3 covers 14 residues. CDR3 sequence (DNA): TGTGCCAGCAGTGGGACTAGCGGCTACTACGAGCAGTACTTC. Its translation: CASSGTSGYYEQYF.

The V and J genes are TRBV4-2 and TRBJ1-1, with D possibly being TRBD1 (5 bases). CDR3 size: 15 residues. Per the germline V gene, CDR1 is LGHNA and CDR2 is YNFKEQ. V shed 4 bases and J shed 0 bases, with 12 bases lying between them. CDR3 DNA sequence: TGTGCCAGCAGCCGGGTGGGGGAAATGAACACTGAAGCTTTCTTT. Residues: CASSRVGEMNTEAFF.

This chain links TRBV3-1 (or the pseudogene TRBV3-2) with TRBJ2-1; no clear D. Trimming took off 3 bases at V and 7 bases at J, with 7 bases between the two ends. The CDR3 covers 12 residues. CDR1 is LGHDT, CDR2 YNNKEL, per germline (reference sequence). CDR3 sequence: CASSQDQNEQFF. For the CDR3, the DNA is TGTGCCAGCAGCCAGGACCAAAATGAGCAGTTCTTC.